A single sample gave rise to the 5 T cell receptor beta chains below, sequenced in a study of T cell changes during pregnancy in multiple sclerosis. Here immunoSEQ multiplex PCR was the method, and the copy in TCRdb shows in-frame clones only, minus some. Of approximately 18,000 clones in the sample, 85% to 90% were seen once. The source material was CD8+ T cells from peripheral blood mononuclear cells, sampled in the third trimester of pregnancy. The receptors shown here come from a female donor in good health, enrolled as a control in a pregnancy study.

This clone occurred once. At one boundary the junction diverges from the germline segment, which might be a read error. The chain has TRBV6-1 and TRBJ1-1, with 12 bases matching TRBD1. The CDR3 has 16 amino acids. Germline CDR1 is MNHNS and CDR2 is SASEGT. The CDR3 sequence: CASREAGTGGNTEAFF. The CDR3 nucleotides read TGTGCCAGCAGAGAAGCCGGGACAGGGGGCAACACTGAAGCTTTCTTT.

The rearrangement uses TRBV28 and TRBJ2-5, with 7 bases aligning to TRBD2. The CDR3 contains 14 residues. The germline CDR1 and CDR2 sequences are MDHEN and SYDVKM. J lost 2 bases, V lost 3 bases, and 3 bases had no gene match. The CDR3 spells CASSFGGVQETQYF. Written as DNA, the CDR3 is TGTGCCAGCAGTTTTGGGGGGGTACAAGAGACCCAGTACTTC.

CDR3 DNA sequence: TGTGCCAGCAGTGAGAGTTTCACAGATACGCAGTATTTT. It yields the protein CASSESFTDTQYF. The chain is built from TRBV6-4 and TRBJ2-3; D is ambiguous. The CDR3 totals 13 residues. V lost 3 bases and J lost 2, with 6 bases in between. Looked up from germline, CDR1 is MRHNA and CDR2 is SNTAGT.

The chain links TRBV14 to TRBJ1-3, with D uncertain. The germline V and J ends were trimmed by 2 bases and 13 bases, with 18 bases remaining between them. CDR1 and CDR2 from the germline V gene are SGHDN and FVKESK. The CDR3 runs to 14 residues. CDR3 coding DNA: TGTGCCAGCAGCCAAATTATCACATCCGAACAAATATATTTT. Translated, it gives CASSQIITSEQIYF.

This sequence joins TRBV9 and TRBJ2-1; TRBD2 matches at 10 bases. V lost 4 bases to trimming and J lost 4 bases; unmatched junction nucleotides: 8. The CDR3 is 16 amino acids. CDR1 SGDLS and CDR2 YYNGEE come from the germline V gene. CDR3 protein: CASSPTSGEFYNEQFF. CDR3 coding DNA: TGTGCCAGCAGCCCAACTAGCGGGGAATTTTACAATGAGCAGTTCTTC.